One sample yielded the 21 T cell receptor beta chains listed below, sequenced in a study of regulatory T cells in long-lasting Graves disease. Indicated time point: persistent/refractory GD, antithyroid drugs over 5 years with positive TRAb. RNA extracted from PBMCs served as the sequencing template. Researchers made TCR beta libraries by using iRepertoire HTBI primers and running Arm-PCR on CDR3 regions. TCRdb re-analysed the multiplex PCR reads in MiXCR, keeping a single row per CDR3 protein. The sample consists of hundreds of thousands of distinct CDR3 sequences, 20% to 25% of them appearing once. The material sequenced was peripheral blood mononuclear cells (PBMCs), taken when the disease was refractory, from a patient treated with antithyroid drugs. Every receptor here comes from a female donor with Graves disease.

Comment on this clonotype: A much larger clone lies a single base off, so this may be a read error. The chain joins TRBV6-9 to TRBJ1-2, with TRBD1 matching over 7 bases. The CDR3 extends over 13 amino acids. Germline V gene data show CDR1 as MNHGY and CDR2 as SVAAGI. CDR3 amino acids: CASGYTGEDGYTF. As DNA, the CDR3 is TGTGCCAGCGGTTATACAGGGGAGGATGGCTACACCTTC.

This clonotype was seen more than once but under ten times. The chain recombines TRBV3-1 with TRBJ1-3; D is uncertain. CDR1 and CDR2 from the germline V gene are LGHDT and YNNKEL (reference sequence). V was cut by 4 bases and J by 0 bases, with 7 bases left in between. The CDR3 extends over 14 amino acids. CDR3 residues: CASSRGYSGNTIYF. CDR3 DNA sequence: TGTGCCAGCAGCCGAGGCTACTCTGGAAACACCATATATTTT.

The rearrangement uses TRBV15 and TRBJ2-5; D not certain. CDR1 and CDR2 from the germline V gene are LNHNV and YYDKDF (reference sequence). The CDR3 length is 13 residues. With 0 bases removed from V and 5 bases from J, the gap between germline ends came to 7 bases. Here the CDR3 DNA reads TGTGCCACCAGCAGAGATCAAGGCGAGACCCAGTACTTC. It encodes CATSRDQGETQYF.

In its sample, this clonotype was seen many times. The rearrangement joins TRBV6-1 to TRBJ2-5, with 9 bases aligning to TRBD1. V was pared by 6 bases and J by 2 bases, with 7 bases of the junction left unmatched. CDR1 MNHNS and CDR2 SASEGT come from the germline V gene. The CDR3 covers 15 residues. CDR3 in DNA: TGTGCCAGCAGCCGGGGGACAGGGCATCAAGAGACCCAGTACTTC. Amino acids: CASSRGTGHQETQYF.

There are a few counts of this clonotype. This clone may be a read error of a much larger clone one base away. This chain connects TRBV20-1 to TRBJ2-7; 11 bases are a match to TRBD1. The J segment lost 3 bases and the V segment lost 2 bases, leaving 3 bases of the junction unmatched. The CDR3 consists of 14 residues. Germline V lookup: CDR1 DFQATT, CDR2 SNEGSKA (reference sequence). The CDR3 DNA reads TGCAGTGCTAGACCCGGGACAGGGGGCTACGAGCAGTACTTC. This gives the protein CSARPGTGGYEQYF.

Points on this clonotype: A much bigger clone sits one base away, suggesting this may be a read error. The final CDR3 position lacks the conserved phenylalanine or tryptophan, pointing to a likely read error. This chain links TRBV19 with TRBJ2-7; tentatively, D is TRBD2 (5 bases). CDR1 is LNHDA and CDR2 is SQIVND in the germline V gene (reference sequence). The germline V and J ends were trimmed by 5 bases and 2 bases, with 13 bases remaining between them. The CDR3 extends over 14 amino acids. The CDR3 DNA reads TGTGCCAGTAGTTGGAGACTAACCGCCTACGAGCAGTACCTC. It encodes CASSWRLTAYEQYL.

The rearrangement uses TRBV20-1 and TRBJ2-2; TRBD2 is a possible D gene (5 bases). V gave up 6 bases and J gave up 6 bases, with 8 bases separating them. This CDR3 region has 11 residues. The germline CDR1 and CDR2 sequences are DFQATT and SNEGSKA (reference sequence). CDR3 sequence reads: CSARDSGELFF. The DNA of the CDR3 is TGCAGTGCACGGGATTCCGGGGAGCTGTTTTTT.

The table lists this clonotype with many counts. V usage is TRBV28 and J usage is TRBJ2-7, with 9 bases aligning to TRBD1. Germline CDR1 MDHEN, CDR2 SYDVKM. This CDR3 has 14 amino acids. The V gene end was trimmed by 6 bases and the J gene end by 3 bases; junction bases not matched to a gene: 6. CDR3 DNA: TGTGCCAGCAGGGGACAGGGAAGTGGCTACGAGCAGTACTTC. Amino acid sequence: CASRGQGSGYEQYF.

This clonotype has at least ten counts. This chain links TRBV20-1 with TRBJ1-4, with D perhaps TRBD1 (5 bases). Trimming removed 1 base at V and 8 bases at J, with 17 bases between. The CDR3 runs 15 residues. Germline-derived CDR1 and CDR2 are DFQATT and SNEGSKA (reference sequence). For the CDR3, the DNA is TGCAGTGCTAGAGGAAGGGGAGGAAAAGGCGAAAAACTGTTTTTT. Translated: CSARGRGGKGEKLFF.

The chain carries TRBV5-1 and TRBJ2-4; the match to TRBD2 covers 8 bases. Germline loops: CDR1 SGHRS, CDR2 YFSETQ. This CDR3 is built from 16 residues. Germline trimming cut 7 bases from V and 1 base from J; bases unmatched to any gene: 10. CDR3: CASGTGGPVAKNIQYF. Here the CDR3 DNA reads TGCGCCAGCGGGACGGGAGGGCCCGTGGCCAAAAACATTCAGTACTTC.

This sequence joins TRBV7-8 and TRBJ1-5; D is possibly TRBD1 (5 bases). The CDR3 totals 16 residues. The V end lost 5 bases, the J end lost 1 base, and 15 bases lay between the germline ends. CDR1 SGHVS and CDR2 FQNEAQ come from the germline V gene. In nucleotides, the CDR3 is TGTGCCAGCAGCCCTGACAGTTATACAAGCAATCAGCCCCAGCATTTT. It is translated as CASSPDSYTSNQPQHF.

The rearrangement uses TRBV9 and TRBJ1-1, with 7 bases identical to TRBD1. CDR3 length: 17 residues. Germline CDR1 is SGDLS and CDR2 is YYNGEE. V was pared by 0 bases and J by 0 bases, with 8 bases of the junction left unmatched. The chain's CDR3 is CASSVGRGPNMNTEAFF. The CDR3 DNA reads as TGTGCCAGCAGCGTAGGTAGGGGGCCAAATATGAACACTGAAGCTTTCTTT.

About this clonotype itself: Since a much larger clone is just one base distant, this may be a read error. The rearrangement links TRBV28 to TRBJ2-7; 7 bases fit TRBD1. The CDR3 contains 15 residues. Germline values: CDR1 MDHEN, CDR2 SYDVKM. CDR3 region: CAGSLTGARAYEQYF. The CDR3, as DNA: TGTGCCGGCAGTCTTACAGGGGCCAGGGCCTACGAGCAGTACTTC.

This rearrangement joins TRBV19 to TRBJ2-7; D perhaps matches TRBD2 (5 bases). The CDR3 length is 13 residues. Trimming pared 4 bases from V and 5 bases from J, leaving 12 bases between. Germline V gives CDR1 LNHDA, CDR2 SQIVND (reference sequence). This chain's CDR3 is CASSTTLRDEQYF. In DNA form, the CDR3 reads TGTGCCAGTAGTACCACCCTGCGGGACGAGCAGTACTTC. Combining the CDR3 with reference TRBV19 and TRBJ2-7 gives the whole variable domain DGGITQSPKYLFRKEGQNVTLSCEQNLNHDAMYWYRQDPGQGLRLIYYSQIVNDFQKGDIAEGYSVSREKKESFPLTVTSAQKNPTAFYLCASSTTLRDEQYFGPGTRLTVT.

The chain links TRBV11-2 to TRBJ1-1; 8 bases agree with TRBD1. Germline V gene sequence: CDR1 SGHAT, CDR2 FQNNGV. V lost 5 bases, J lost 4 bases, and 6 bases stayed unmatched. The CDR3 runs 14 residues. The chain's CDR3 is CASSGQGGFTEAFF. The CDR3 nucleotides are TGTGCCAGCAGCGGACAGGGAGGGTTCACTGAAGCTTTCTTT. Using reference TRBV11-2 and TRBJ1-1 for the parts outside the CDR3, the full variable domain is EAGVAQSPRYKIIEKRQSVAFWCNPISGHATLYWYQQILGQGPKLLIQFQNNGVVDDSQLPKDRFSAERLKGVDSTLKIQPAKLEDSAVYLCASSGQGGFTEAFFGQGTRLTVV.

This clonotype appeared a few times. The genes are TRBV29-1 and TRBJ2-2; maybe TRBD2 (5 bases). The CDR3 loop spans 14 amino acids. V dropped 7 bases and J dropped 4 bases, with 16 bases sitting between them. Germline V gene lookup returns CDR1 SQVTM and CDR2 ANQGSEA. The CDR3 region has the DNA TGCAGCGCCACCCGGACCGCGGGCACCGGGGAGCTGTTTTTT. As protein: CSATRTAGTGELFF.

This clonotype was counted at least ten times. The chain combines TRBV27 with TRBJ1-2; no definite D call. The germline V gene encodes CDR1 MNHEY and CDR2 SMNVEV (reference sequence). There are 13 residues in the CDR3. Deletions cut 5 bases from V and 0 bases from J, with 7 bases between. The CDR3 bases are TGTGCCAGCAGTGTAGGGCCTAACTATGGCTACACCTTC. This sequence encodes CASSVGPNYGYTF.

This clonotype has a count of ten or more. The V gene is TRBV28, the J gene TRBJ1-5; 7 bases match TRBD1. The germline V gene encodes CDR1 MDHEN and CDR2 SYDVKM. Trimming at V came to 6 bases and at J to 2 bases, leaving 7 bases not matched to a gene. The CDR3 spans 15 residues. The CDR3 nucleotides read TGTGCCAGCAGACCCGCCGGGACAGGCAATCAGCCCCAGCATTTT. Protein product: CASRPAGTGNQPQHF.

This clonotype has a count of ten or more. A read error is possible here, since a much larger clone lies one base away. V and J are TRBV7-8 and TRBJ2-5, with unresolved D. Trimming removed 2 bases at V and 4 bases at J, with 2 bases between. Germline V gene data show CDR1 as SGHVS and CDR2 as FQNEAQ. This CDR3 is 11 amino acids long. The CDR3 region is CASSLIETQYF. The CDR3 coding sequence is TGTGCCAGCAGCTTAATAGAGACCCAGTACTTC.

This rearrangement joins TRBV20-1 to TRBJ2-3, with TRBD1 as a possible D gene (6 bases). Per germline, CDR1 DFQATT and CDR2 SNEGSKA (reference sequence). The germline V and J ends were trimmed by 4 bases and 1 base, with 12 bases remaining between them. The CDR3 extends over 14 amino acids. In DNA form, the CDR3 reads TGCAGTGCTAACAGGGTATCGGGCACAGATACGCAGTATTTT. Translating it yields CSANRVSGTDTQYF.

J is TRBJ2-7 and V is TRBV5-1; no clear D gene. This CDR3 contains 15 residues. CDR1 SGHRS and CDR2 YFSETQ come from the germline V gene. V dropped 4 bases and J dropped 6 bases, with 20 bases sitting between them. This CDR3 reads CASSTEPPTGSEQYF. The DNA of the CDR3 is TGCGCCAGCAGCACGGAACCCCCAACCGGAAGCGAGCAGTACTTC.